The 11 T cell receptor beta chains in this list originate from one sample, sequenced in a study of response to subunit inactivated influenza vaccine. TCRdb independently ran MiXCR on the RT-PCR reads; one entry per CDR3 protein. The table shows some 500,000 distinct CDR3 sequences, with about 17% occurring only once. The sample was CD4+ T cells sorted from PBMCs, taken around 25 months after vaccination. The receptors come from a man between 45 and 75 years old who received an inactivated influenza vaccine.

This chain connects TRBV15 to TRBJ1-4, with D possibly matching TRBD1 (6 bases). Germline CDR1 is LNHNV and CDR2 is YYDKDF (reference sequence). Trimming removed 2 bases from V and 7 bases from J, with 11 bases in between. The CDR3 spans 14 residues. CDR3 coding DNA: TGTGCCACCAGCAGACAGGGGTTTGTTGAAAAACTGTTTTTT. It translates to CATSRQGFVEKLFF.

This clonotype was found a few times. V is TRBV7-9 and J is TRBJ2-7; D gene ambiguous. Germline V gene data show CDR1 as SEHNR and CDR2 as FQNEAQ (reference sequence). The germline V and J ends were trimmed by 2 bases and 6 bases, with 5 bases remaining between them. The CDR3 is made up of 11 amino acids. This CDR3 reads CASSLKGEQYF. DNA for the CDR3: TGTGCCAGCAGCTTAAAGGGCGAGCAGTACTTC.

V and J are TRBV3-1 and TRBJ1-4; 10 nucleotides align to TRBD1. Germline V gives CDR1 LGHDT, CDR2 YNNKEL (reference sequence). Trimming took 1 base from V and 7 from J; bases not matched to a gene: 3. The CDR3 is 15 amino acids. Here the CDR3 reads CASSQGDRGGEKLFF. CDR3 DNA: TGTGCCAGCAGCCAAGGGGACAGGGGAGGTGAAAAACTGTTTTTT.

DNA for the CDR3: TGTGCCAGTAGTATGGGGGGCGGTGGTACTGAAGCTTTCTTT. Translating gives CASSMGGGGTEAFF. The rearrangement uses TRBV19 and TRBJ1-1; TRBD1 might be the D (6 bases). The V gene's germline CDR1 is LNHDA and CDR2 SQIVND (reference sequence). V gave up 3 bases and J gave up 5 bases, with 13 bases separating them. The CDR3 spans 14 residues.

This clonotype has only a few counts. The chain links TRBV5-6 to TRBJ2-3; D might be TRBD2 (5 bases). The CDR3 totals 13 residues. The ends were cut back, 4 bases at V and 6 bases at J, with 12 bases in the middle. Germline V lookup: CDR1 SGHDT, CDR2 YYEEEE. In DNA, the CDR3 is TGTGCCAGCAGCCCTCGGACTCGGGATACGCAGTATTTT. Protein: CASSPRTRDTQYF.

In its sample, this clonotype was seen a few times. The chain employs TRBV10-3 and TRBJ2-4; 7 bases line up with TRBD1. Germline lookup yields CDR1 ENHRY and CDR2 SYGVKD. With 3 bases clipped from V and 5 bases from J, the junction kept 10 bases outside the gene matches. This CDR3 is 16 amino acids long. CDR3 coding DNA: TGTGCCATCAGTGAAACTTCGACAGGGTTGGAAAACATTCAGTACTTC. This gives the protein CAISETSTGLENIQYF.

This clonotype came up a few times. V usage is TRBV25-1 and J usage is TRBJ2-7; no definite D call. V dropped 0 bases and J dropped 3 bases, with 9 bases sitting between them. Germline CDR1 is MGHDK and CDR2 is SYGVNS. The CDR3 spans 14 residues. The CDR3 DNA follows: TGTGCCAGCAGTGAATACTCTGAACACTACGAGCAGTACTTC. Its translation is CASSEYSEHYEQYF.

The table lists this clonotype with many counts. V is TRBV12-3 or TRBV12-4 and J is TRBJ1-5, with a weak D call TRBD1 (5 bases). The CDR3 runs 13 residues. V was pared by 3 bases and J by 4 bases, with 7 bases between. The CDR3 loop is CASSFTGNQPQHF. The CDR3 DNA follows: TGTGCCAGCAGTTTTACAGGAAATCAGCCCCAGCATTTT.

This clonotype was detected only a few times. The chain links TRBV6-1 to TRBJ1-2; possible D gene TRBD1, 6 bases. The CDR3 contains 14 residues. With 5 bases removed from V and 10 bases from J, the gap between germline ends came to 20 bases. Germline V gene data show CDR1 as MNHNS and CDR2 as SASEGT. In DNA, the CDR3 is TGTGCCAGCAGTAGACCAACCGGGACAAAGGACTACACCTTC. Translation gives CASSRPTGTKDYTF.

A few counts support this clonotype. The chain links TRBV7-2 to TRBJ2-5, with D maybe TRBD2 (5 bases). The germline CDR1 and CDR2 sequences are SGHTA and FQGNSA. Between the trimmed V and J ends, which lost 3 bases and 7 bases, there was a span of 12 bases. This CDR3 contains 13 residues. The CDR3 reads CASSLGPRGTQYF. CDR3 DNA: TGTGCCAGCAGCTTGGGTCCACGGGGGACCCAGTACTTC.

The chain recombines TRBV10-2 with TRBJ2-2, with 7 bases that match TRBD2. The V gene end was trimmed by 2 bases and the J gene end by 1 base; junction bases not matched to a gene: 10. Germline-derived CDR1 and CDR2 are WSHSY and SAAADI. The CDR3 spans 18 residues. CDR3 in amino acids: CASSERGRGGKNTGELFF. The DNA of the CDR3 is TGCGCCAGCAGTGAGAGGGGTCGCGGGGGAAAGAACACCGGGGAGCTGTTTTTT.